Below, 9 T cell receptor beta chains from the same sample are listed, as sequenced in a study of Ad26.COV2.S vaccination and SARS-CoV-2 variants. Profiling relied on immunoSEQ multiplex PCR, and the TCRdb table lists in-frame clones only, not all of them. Of roughly 320,000 clones listed, just over 85% are singletons. Treatment described: over 15 received Ad26.COV2.S at low or high dose, single or two shots; five or six received placebo; per-sample allocation not given. The investigators took samples on day 63 after the first vaccine or placebo injection. Sample: peripheral blood, taken in a trial of Ad26.COV2.S vaccine versus placebo. The receptors originated from a person between 18 and 65 years old who received the Ad26.COV2.S COVID-19 vaccine or a placebo.

This sequence joins TRBV4-1 and TRBJ1-3, with D tentatively TRBD1 (5 bases). V dropped 3 bases and J dropped 8 bases, with 17 bases sitting between them. Germline V gene data show CDR1 as MGHRA and CDR2 as YSYEKL. CDR3 length: 15 amino acids. The CDR3 here is CASSHGGAGGHTIYF. DNA of the CDR3: TGCGCCAGCAGCCACGGAGGTGCGGGGGGTCACACCATATATTTT.

The chain combines TRBV15 with TRBJ1-5, with D unresolved. Trimming removed 0 bases at V and 3 bases at J, with 9 bases between. The CDR3 spans 15 residues. Germline CDR1 is LNHNV and CDR2 is YYDKDF (reference sequence). The CDR3 loop is CATSRDQRNNQPQHF. The CDR3 bases are TGTGCCACCAGCAGAGATCAAAGAAACAATCAGCCCCAGCATTTT.

CDR3: CASSSFSPPGYTF. CDR3 in DNA: TGTGCCAGCAGTTCCTTCTCGCCTCCTGGCTACACCTTC. The chain combines TRBV6-5 with TRBJ1-2; unclear D gene. Trimming removed 4 bases at V and 7 bases at J, with 13 bases between. CDR3 length: 13 amino acids. The germline CDR1 and CDR2 sequences are MNHEY and SVGAGI.

This chain joins TRBV18 and TRBJ1-1; D may be TRBD1 (5 bases). Germline V CDR1 and CDR2: KGHSH, LQKENI. Trimming took off 6 bases at V and 0 bases at J, with 17 bases between the two ends. CDR3 length: 16 residues. CDR3 sequence reads: CASSSSGPSLNTEAFF. In nucleotides, the CDR3 is TGTGCCAGCTCCTCCTCAGGGCCCTCGCTGAACACTGAAGCTTTCTTT. Full variable domain (rest looked up from reference TRBV18 and TRBJ1-1): NAGVMQNPRHLVRRRGQEARLRCSPMKGHSHVYWYRQLPEEGLKFMVYLQKENIIDESGMPKERFSAEFPKEGPSILRIQQVVRGDSAAYFCASSSSGPSLNTEAFFGQGTRLTVV.

This clone was seen once. The gene calls are TRBV2 and TRBJ1-5; possible D gene TRBD1, 6 bases. Germline CDR1 is SNHLY and CDR2 is FYNNEI. CDR3 length: 13 residues. The V end lost 5 bases, the J end lost 5 bases, and 10 bases lay between the germline ends. The CDR3 here is CASSRTVDQPQHF. The CDR3 nucleotides are TGTGCCAGCAGTCGGACAGTTGATCAGCCCCAGCATTTT.

This clone has a single count. The chain carries TRBV5-1 and TRBJ1-5; a possible D gene is TRBD1 (5 bases). Per germline, CDR1 SGHRS and CDR2 YFSETQ. V lost 0 bases and J 3 bases, leaving 13 bases between the germline ends. This CDR3 contains 16 residues. CDR3 DNA sequence: TGCGCCAGCAGCTTGGGGGGCTCCGGATTCAATCAGCCCCAGCATTTT. This translates into CASSLGGSGFNQPQHF.

The gene calls are TRBV7-8 and TRBJ1-5; 9 nucleotides agree with TRBD1. This CDR3 has 15 amino acids. Germline-derived CDR1 and CDR2 are SGHVS and FQNEAQ. Trimming removed 3 bases from V and 3 bases from J; junction bases left unmatched: 3. CDR3 DNA sequence: TGTGCCAGCAGCTTCGGGACAGGGACCAATCAGCCCCAGCATTTT. Translating it yields CASSFGTGTNQPQHF.

This clone was detected once. The J gene is TRBJ2-7, the V gene TRBV6-2 or TRBV6-3, with D perhaps matching TRBD1 (5 bases). This CDR3 spans 17 amino acids. The ends were cut back, 1 base at V and 0 bases at J, with 16 bases in the middle. Germline CDR1 reads MNHEY; CDR2 reads SVGEGT. The CDR3 nucleotides read TGTGCCAGCAGTTACTTATACCGACAGAAGATCTCCTACGAGCAGTACTTC. This gives the protein CASSYLYRQKISYEQYF.

The rearrangement joins TRBV7-2 to TRBJ2-5, with unresolved D. Germline V CDR1 and CDR2: SGHTA, FQGNSA. CDR3 length: 13 residues. V shed 5 bases and J shed 5 bases, with 12 bases lying between them. Written as DNA, the CDR3 is TGTGCCAGCAGCCCGACTTTCCTCGAGACCCAGTACTTC. It codes for CASSPTFLETQYF.